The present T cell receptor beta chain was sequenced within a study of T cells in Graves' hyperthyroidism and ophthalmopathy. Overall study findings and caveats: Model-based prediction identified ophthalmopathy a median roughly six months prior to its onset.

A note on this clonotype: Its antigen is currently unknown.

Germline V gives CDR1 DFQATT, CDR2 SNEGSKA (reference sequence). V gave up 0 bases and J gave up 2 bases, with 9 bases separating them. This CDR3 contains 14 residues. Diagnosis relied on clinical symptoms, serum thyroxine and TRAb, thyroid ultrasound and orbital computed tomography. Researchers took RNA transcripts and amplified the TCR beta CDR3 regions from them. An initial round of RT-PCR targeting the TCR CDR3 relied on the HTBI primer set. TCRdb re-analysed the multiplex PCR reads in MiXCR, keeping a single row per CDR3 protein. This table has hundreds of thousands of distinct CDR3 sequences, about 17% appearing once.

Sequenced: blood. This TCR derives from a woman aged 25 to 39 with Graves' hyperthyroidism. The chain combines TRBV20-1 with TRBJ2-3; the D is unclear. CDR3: CSARDFANTDTQYF. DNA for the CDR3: TGCAGTGCTAGAGATTTCGCAAACACAGATACGCAGTATTTT.